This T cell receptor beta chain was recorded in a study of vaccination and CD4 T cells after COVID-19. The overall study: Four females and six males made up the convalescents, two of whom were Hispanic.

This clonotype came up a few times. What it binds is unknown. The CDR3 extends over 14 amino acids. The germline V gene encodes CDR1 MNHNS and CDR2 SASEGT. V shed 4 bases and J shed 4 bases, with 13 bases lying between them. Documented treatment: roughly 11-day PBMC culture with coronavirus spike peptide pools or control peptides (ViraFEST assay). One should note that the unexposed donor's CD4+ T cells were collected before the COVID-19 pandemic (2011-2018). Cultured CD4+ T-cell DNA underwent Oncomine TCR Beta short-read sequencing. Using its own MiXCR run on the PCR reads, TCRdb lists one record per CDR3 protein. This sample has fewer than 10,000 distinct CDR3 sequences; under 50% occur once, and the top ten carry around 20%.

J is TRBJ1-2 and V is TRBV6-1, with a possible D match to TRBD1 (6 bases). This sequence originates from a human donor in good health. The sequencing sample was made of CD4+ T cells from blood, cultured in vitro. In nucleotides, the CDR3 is TGTGCCAGCAGTGCGGAATGGACAGCCTATGGCTACACCTTC. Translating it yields CASSAEWTAYGYTF.